This TCR beta chain was captured in a study of shared clonotypes between healthy human individuals. Method: immunoSEQ multiplex PCR; TCRdb's copy keeps in-frame clones and lacks some. The sample lists some 2 million clones, 85% to 95% seen once, with approximately 0.13% in the top ten. This clone has only one observation. Germline CDR1 and CDR2: SGHAT and FQNNGV. CDR3 length: 16 amino acids. Unmatched junction bases numbered 11, after V lost 5 bases and J lost 8 bases. Sequenced sample: naive CD4+ T cells sorted from blood. Indicated subset: CD45RA+ positively selected. The chain is built from TRBV11-2 and TRBJ2-1; the match to TRBD1 covers 11 bases. The source of this sequence is a young man in good health. Here the CDR3 DNA reads TGTGCCAGCAGCGCCCCCGGACAGGGGGCGATCGATGAGCAGTTCTTC. It specifies CASSAPGQGAIDEQFF.